This TCR beta chain was identified in a study of T cell responses to AZD1222 COVID-19 vaccine. Clones were read by immunoSEQ multiplex PCR, and TCRdb kept only the in-frame ones, dropping some. Of 80,000 to 100,000 clones in the sample, 75% to 90% were seen once. As concerns this clone: Its antigen is unknown.

Study-wide results and limits: Samples come after the peak T cell response, not at day 14. Clonal diversity was possibly underestimated; the donors were predominantly white British and more often female.

The CDR3 is 16 amino acids. Germline CDR1 reads LGHDT; CDR2 reads YNNKEL (reference sequence). V was pared by 8 bases and J by 1 base, with 10 bases of the junction left unmatched. The TCR originated in an adult in good health. The source was peripheral blood, collected on day 0 of AZD1222 vaccination. V gene TRBV3-1 (or the pseudogene TRBV3-2) combines with J gene TRBJ2-3, with TRBD2 matching 9 bases. The CDR3 DNA reads as TGTGCCAGCTATAGTGCGGGAGGGCCGGGCACAGATACGCAGTATTTT. It is translated as CASYSAGGPGTDTQYF.